This TCR beta chain is drawn from a study of blood T cell repertoires in COVID-19. Study overall: There were acute and convalescent COVID-19 samples, and they came from the United States, Italy and Spain.

There are 16 residues in the CDR3. In germline, CDR1 is MGHDK, CDR2 SYGVNS. J gave up 5 bases and V 4 bases, and 12 bases lay outside the gene matches. Clones were sequenced by immunoSEQ multiplex PCR, and TCRdb holds only the in-frame ones, with some missing. Seen here are about 110,000 clones, over 60% observed once, and the top ten hold about 4.7%. This TCR was sampled from a human donor in a cohort sampled during active or convalescent COVID-19. The sequencing input was peripheral blood. V and J are TRBV25-1 and TRBJ2-5, with 8 nucleotides matching TRBD2. DNA of the CDR3: TGTGCCAGCAGTGTCCATTCCGGGACTAGAAGGGAGACCCAGTACTTC. It translates to CASSVHSGTRRETQYF.